Sequencing of this TCR beta chain was carried out in a study of cytomegalovirus exposure and HLA in healthy donors. Across the whole study: Genotyping showed around 80% of 350 to 400 donors falling in the Caucasian-associated ancestry cluster.

In its sample, this clone was seen a few times. The target antigen is unknown. Each donor's status was that of a healthy bone marrow donor. The CDR3 sequence is 14 residues long. Trimming stripped 4 bases from V and 2 bases from J, with 11 bases between. The germline V gene encodes CDR1 MGHDK and CDR2 SYGVNS. The PCR ran on 60 Vbeta and 13 Jbeta primers. Here immunoSEQ multiplex PCR was the method, and the copy in TCRdb shows in-frame clones only, minus some. The sample lists 110,000 or so clones, about 68% occurring once. General study findings and limits: In a later analysis, an Asian-associated ancestry cluster reportedly showed fewer N-insertions than the 666-donor mean.

This chain joins TRBV25-1 and TRBJ1-1; D ambiguous. The specimen sequenced was PBMCs. The source of this sequence is a woman in her forties or fifties in good health and CMV-seropositive. The CDR3 coding sequence is TGTGCCAGCAGTGCTCCCCAGATTAACACTGAAGCTTTCTTT. Protein: CASSAPQINTEAFF.